This paragraph covers one T cell receptor beta chain sequence. The target of this receptor is not known. No qualities accompany the bases; no much larger clone lies one base away. The germline V gene (reference sequence) specifies WNHNN as CDR1 and SYGVQD as CDR2. The CDR3 runs 19 residues from the cysteine to the phenylalanine. This entry keeps only the CDR3 DNA: 57 bases, framed from base 1. V has 0 bases trimmed and J has 1 base trimmed; junction bases matching no gene number 7. The sample is drawn from a study of cytomegalovirus exposure and HLA in healthy donors (dated by TCRdb to between 2016 and 2019). The study in broad terms: According to an earlier analysis of several hundred of the donors, 150 million to 200 million T cells yielded approximately 120 million unique TCR beta sequences and less than 300 Gb of sequence data. About 310 gigabases of sequencing data and some 85 million unique TCR sequences were included in an early release covering under 650 HLA-typed donors. Of the 300 to 400 genotyped donors, over 70% fell in the genetic ancestry cluster associated with self-reported Caucasian donors. The aim of the study was to test whether cataloging public T cell receptors could identify signatures of past pathogen exposure. The study profiled the T cell repertoires of some 610 subjects by immunosequencing and related them to cytomegalovirus serostatus. Besides the first cohort of 666 subjects, a separate validation cohort made up of over 100 different subjects was used. High-throughput TCR immunosequencing, statistical association of individual TCRs with disease status, and machine learning were combined to predict cytomegalovirus infection status. A later analysis re-examined previously published TCR beta repertoires from about 670 donors and added high-resolution HLA genotyping to investigate patterns of TCR occurrence. Rather than using new phenotypic data, the later analysis identified candidate immune exposures from TCR beta sequences and from how often those sequences occurred across donors. In an earlier analysis of 500 to 650 of the donors, high-throughput TCR beta sequencing was used to judge whether each TCR beta V gene segment behaved as functional or pseudogenic. Donor age, sex, ethnicity and CMV serostatus were compiled together with the repertoire data. A later genetic analysis took genome-wide SNP genotypes for 398 of the 666 donors and used that subset as a discovery cohort. All discovery cohort repertoires had been generated on a single sequencing platform. Both class I and class II loci were covered by HLA typing, at four-digit resolution. Typing coverage varied by locus: roughly 629-640 donors for A, B, C, DRB1 and DQB1; roughly 510 for DQA1; over 600 for DPA1; approximately 490 for DPB1. Roughly five DR-DQ haplotypes were handled as single units for association and clustering because linkage in the cohort was strong. Among some 400 genotyped donors of the cohort, an average of around 240,000 unique TCR beta nucleotide sequences was sequenced per donor, of which approximately 19% were non-productive.

The library came from the immunoSEQ multiplex PCR assay. For the multiplex PCR, a mixture combining 60 forward primers for TCR Vbeta segments and 13 reverse primers for TCR Jbeta segments was used. Amplification of the CDR3 region of rearranged TCR beta genes was performed with a multiplex PCR assay on genomic DNA. Amplified TCR beta libraries were sequenced as 87-base-pair reads on the Illumina HiSeq System. The authors' analysis ran thus. Across the 700 or so repertoires, a later analysis counted approximately 83 million unique TCR beta chains, roughly 11 million of which were shared by at least two donors. Raw reads were error-corrected and collapsed into unique sequences by a nearest-neighbor algorithm in which closely related sequences were merged to remove PCR and sequencing errors. CDR3 sequences were aligned to IMGT reference sequences to assign V, D and J gene segments. For a sequence to be retained, a match of at least six nucleotides to both a V gene segment and a J gene segment was required. A rearrangement counted as productive if the CDR3 had no stop codons and remained in frame with V and J, and every other rearrangement counted as non-productive. Following IMGT convention, CDR3 was defined as the stretch from the second conserved V-encoded cysteine up to the conserved J-encoded phenylalanine. In an earlier analysis of 550 to 650 of the donors, sequences lacking an unambiguous match to a single V gene segment were excluded. In an earlier analysis of 587 of the donors, V segments were called functional above 56.7% productive rearrangements and were called segregating when the between-donor standard deviation exceeded 5%. A statistical classification framework was built for diagnosing cytomegalovirus status from the catalog of TCR beta chain sequences. In a later analysis, TCR nucleotide sequences were compared against IMGT/GENE-DB human TR gene sequences so that V and J genes could be assigned. A later analysis assigned CDR3 sequences and most-parsimonious VDJ recombination scenarios with the TCRdist pipeline. A later analysis defined each TCR beta chain by its CDR3 amino acid sequence plus V-gene family, and excluded reads lacking a unique V-gene family. A later analysis removed roughly 590 highly shared, low-generation-probability nucleotide sequences to deal with suspected cross-contamination and a sequencing artifact. For each public chain, a later analysis derived a clonal expansion index from normalized ranks of inferred template counts within each repertoire. In a later analysis, generation probabilities were computed using a VDJ recombination model fitted to out-of-frame rearrangements, and the results were checked against IGoR. A later analysis scored TCR-TCR, TCR-HLA and TCR-CMV co-occurrence with hypergeometric tests, applying a repertoire-size bias correction to TCR pairs. A later analysis estimated false discovery rates by permuting HLA or CMV assignments 20 times. A later analysis grouped co-occurring TCRs with DBSCAN, adding TCRdist sequence similarity when clustering within HLA-allele-positive subsets. Co-occurrence clustering excluded repertoires with fewer than 30,000 or more than 120,000 public chains, plus five with anomalous nucleotide sharing. The table comes from immuneACCESS by way of TCRdb, which keeps in-frame sequences with V and J called. Part of the clones is missing from these tables; in studies checked, under half for an unresolved V gene and the rest for unknown reasons. For V, J and clone size, that table is used; D and trimming come from the DNA. This sample lists about 94,000 clones; less than 10% were detected once. About 2.5% of the sample comes from the top ten.

The cohort consisted of 600 or so healthy bone marrow donors. At the time of sampling, all cohort members were nominally healthy, though unrecorded immune exposures were likely present. The donor was CMV seronegative and belonged to the group of around 400 seronegative cohort members. A peripheral blood sample was provided by each donor, and peripheral blood mononuclear cells were used for TCR beta sequencing. The Qiagen DNeasy Blood Extraction Kit was used to extract genomic DNA from the blood cell samples. General findings and caveats noted by the study authors: Over 15 rarely observed V segments, including chromosome 9 orphons, were excluded from the earlier analysis of some 590 of the donors because counts were too low. In an earlier analysis of more than 450 of the donors, most TCR beta V segments were observed in productive rearrangements about 90% or about 30% of the time, broadly matching IMGT annotations. In a later analysis, most CMV-associated TCR beta chains were found to appear HLA-restricted, with HLA associations seemingly driven largely by CMV exposure. At a false discovery rate of 0.05, a later analysis linked some 17,000 TCR beta sequences to specific HLA alleles. In this cohort, only TCR beta chains were sequenced, and detectable features were limited by the absence of alpha or paired-chain data. Linkage disequilibrium might explain the correlated functional status among segregating V segments, but an unknown experimental factor could not be ruled out. Most TCR sequences were seen in very few donors, while some public TCRs were found in many individuals. The presence/absence analyses assumed that sequencing depth was roughly uniform across donors, and that assumption may not be true. The sequencing pipeline was judged likely to have produced a cluster of highly shared sequence variants as a technical artifact. According to a later genetic analysis, donors in an Asian-associated ancestry cluster had fewer N-insertions in productive TCRs than the roughly 660-donor mean. For the cohort, immune exposure information was limited to CMV serostatus. In a later analysis, the rate of TCR association differed among HLA loci, with DRB1 alleles having the most associated TCRs and HLA-C alleles having the fewest. In a later analysis, HLA-associated TCR beta chains showed more clonal expansion and lower generation probabilities than non-associated chains that were equally common. A later genetic analysis associated a missense DCLRE1C variant with V-gene and J-gene trimming of TCR beta chains, and an independent cohort replicated the association. In a later analysis, several top co-occurrence clusters were reported to appear linked to parvovirus B19, influenza, CMV and Epstein-Barr virus. When HLA alleles, especially DR and DQ, strongly co-occurred, TCR associations were difficult to assign to individual alleles. The classifier was reported to diagnose cytomegalovirus status with high specificity and sensitivity in both the original and validation cohorts. A few of the identified cytomegalovirus-associated TCR beta chains were confirmed in vitro to be specific for cytomegalovirus antigens. The 87-base-pair reads could not distinguish some IMGT-functional V segments, including TRBV6-2 and TRBV6-3, so those segments were excluded. A further reported finding was that TCR beta sequences accurately predicted the HLA-A and HLA-B alleles for most subjects in the first cohort. The authors suggested that the approach could potentially be extended to other disease states and immunological phenotypes. Because HLA typing was unavailable for some donors at each locus, only the typed subset was used in association tests. The study listed 164 TCR beta chains as associated with cytomegalovirus.

This sequence uses TRBV10-1 and TRBJ2-2; TRBD2 matches 11 bases in the middle. The clonotype was recovered from a man in his fifties or sixties in good health and CMV-seronegative. Specimen: PBMCs. The sequenced DNA is TGCGCCAGCAGTGAGTCGAGACTAGCGGGAACAAAGAACACCGGGGAGCTGTTTTTT. It specifies CASSESRLAGTKNTGELFF.